This T cell receptor (beta chain) originates from a study of blood T cell repertoires in COVID-19. The germline V gene encodes CDR1 KGHDR and CDR2 SFDVKD. Trimming took 2 bases from V and 3 from J; bases not matched to a gene: 7. CDR3 size: 16 residues. TCRdb keeps only in-frame clones here, not all; method: immunoSEQ multiplex PCR. The data contain about 200,000 clones, under 90% of them seen just once; the ten biggest clones take up roughly 2.6%. The TCR was taken from a woman aged 40-49 years with active or convalescent COVID-19. V usage is TRBV24-1 and J usage is TRBJ2-7, with 9 bases lining up with TRBD1. Sequenced material: peripheral blood. In DNA, the CDR3 is TGTGCCACCAGTGATTCACCACAGGGGGCTTTCTACGAGCAGTACTTC. This encodes CATSDSPQGAFYEQYF.